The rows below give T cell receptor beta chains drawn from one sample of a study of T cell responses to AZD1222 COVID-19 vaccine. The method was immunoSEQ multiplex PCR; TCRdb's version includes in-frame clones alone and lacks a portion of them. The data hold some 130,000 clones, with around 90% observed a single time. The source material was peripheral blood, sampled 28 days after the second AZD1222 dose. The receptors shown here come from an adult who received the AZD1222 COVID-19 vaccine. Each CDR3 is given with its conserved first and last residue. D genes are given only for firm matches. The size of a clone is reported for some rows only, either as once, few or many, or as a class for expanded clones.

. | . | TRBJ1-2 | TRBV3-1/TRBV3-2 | TGTGCCAGCAGCCCAGGTTGGGAAGACTATGGCTACACCTTC | CASSPGWEDYGYTF
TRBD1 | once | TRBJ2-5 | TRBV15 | TGTGCCACCAGCAGAGGACAGGGGAATCGGGAGACCCAGTACTTC | CATSRGQGNRETQYF
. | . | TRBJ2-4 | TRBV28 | TGTGCCAGCAAAAGGGCGGGGCGGGGGCTAAACATTCAGTACTTC | CASKRAGRGLNIQYF
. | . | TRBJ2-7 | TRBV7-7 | TGTGCCAGCAGCTTAGCGTTGGGCTATTCCTACGAGCAGTACTTC | CASSLALGYSYEQYF
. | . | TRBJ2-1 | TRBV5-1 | TGCGCCAGCAGCTCCAGGCCGGGGGGCAACTACAATGAGCAGTTCTTC | CASSSRPGGNYNEQFF
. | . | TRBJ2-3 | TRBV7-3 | TGTGCCAGCAGCTTACAGGTTCTCCTAGGGACAGATACGCAGTATTTT | CASSLQVLLGTDTQYF
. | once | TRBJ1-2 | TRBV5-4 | TGTGCCAGCAGCTCCCGGGGAACTAACTATGGCTACACCTTC | CASSSRGTNYGYTF
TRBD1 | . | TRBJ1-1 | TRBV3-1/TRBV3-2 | TGTGCCAGCAGCCAAGAAAGGGGGCGGGGGACTGAAGCTTTCTTT | CASSQERGRGTEAFF
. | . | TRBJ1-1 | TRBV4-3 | TGCGCCAGCAGCCCTCAACCCTGGAACACTGAAGCTTTCTTT | CASSPQPWNTEAFF
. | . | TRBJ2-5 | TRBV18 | TGTGCCAGCTCCCAGACCGGGGGGCGGATAGAGACCCAGTACTTC | CASSQTGGRIETQYF
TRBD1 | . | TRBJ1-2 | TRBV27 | TGTGCCAGCAGTTCCGAGGGACAGGTGGGGGGCTACACCTTC | CASSSEGQVGGYTF
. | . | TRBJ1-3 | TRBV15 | TGTGCCACCAGCAGAGATCTTGGGGGTTCGCGAAACACCATATATTTT | CATSRDLGGSRNTIYF
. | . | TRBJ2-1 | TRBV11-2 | TGTGCCAGCAGCTTAGATCTTTGGTTAGCTACTGACAATGAGCAGTTCTTC | CASSLDLWLATDNEQFF
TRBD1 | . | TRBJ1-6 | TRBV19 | TGTGCCAGTAATGGAGGGGGCAATTCACCCCTCCACTTT | CASNGGGNSPLHF
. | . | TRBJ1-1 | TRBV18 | TGTGCCAGCTCACCGGGTACGACTGAAGCTTTCTTT | CASSPGTTEAFF
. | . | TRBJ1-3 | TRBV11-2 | TGTGCCAGCAGCTTAGGCGGGTTCTCTGGAAACACCATATATTTT | CASSLGGFSGNTIYF
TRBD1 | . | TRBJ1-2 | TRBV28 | TGTGCCAGCAGTGGGGACAGGGCATTCAATGGCTACACCTTC | CASSGDRAFNGYTF
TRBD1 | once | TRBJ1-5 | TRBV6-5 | TGTGCCAGCAATCCCGACAGGGTGGGCCAGCCCCAGCATTTT | CASNPDRVGQPQHF
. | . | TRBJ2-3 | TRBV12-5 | TGTGCTAGTGGTCCCGCCCAGGGGGGGGCCACAGATACGCAGTATTTT | CASGPAQGGATDTQYF
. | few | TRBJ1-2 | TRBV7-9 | TGTGCCAGCAGCTTAGATTTACTCCTGGGCTACACCTTC | CASSLDLLLGYTF
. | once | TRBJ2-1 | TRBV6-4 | TGTGCCAGCAGTGACTCCCTCGGGAACAATGAGCAGTTCTTC | CASSDSLGNNEQFF
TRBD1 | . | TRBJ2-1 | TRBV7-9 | TGTGCCAGCAGCTTAGGGGACAGGGGCTTCTTGGATGAGCAGTTCTTC | CASSLGDRGFLDEQFF
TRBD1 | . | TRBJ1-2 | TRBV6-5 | TGTGCCAGCAGGGCGACAGGGGGCTATGGCTACACCTTC | CASRATGGYGYTF
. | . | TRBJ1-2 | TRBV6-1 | TGTGCCAGCAGTGAAGCTCCGGGATACTATGGCTACACCTTC | CASSEAPGYYGYTF
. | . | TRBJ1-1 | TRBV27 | TGTGCCAGCAGTTTGGTGTGGGGAGGGGAGGACACTGAAGCTTTCTTT | CASSLVWGGEDTEAFF
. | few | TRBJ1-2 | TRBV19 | TGTGCCAGTAGTGGCCGGGACCCTGCTCCATATGGCTACACCTTC | CASSGRDPAPYGYTF
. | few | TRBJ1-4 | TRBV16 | TGTGCCAGCAGCCAATCTTCTGGTAATAGAAGACTGTTTTTT | CASSQSSGNRRLFF
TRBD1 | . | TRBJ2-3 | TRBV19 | TGTGCCAGTAGCCCGACAGGGGGCCCGGCAGATACGCAGTATTTT | CASSPTGGPADTQYF
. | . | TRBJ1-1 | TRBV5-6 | TGTGCCAGCAGCTTGCGAGGGTTGAACACTGAAGCTTTCTTT | CASSLRGLNTEAFF
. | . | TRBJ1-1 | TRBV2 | TGTGCCAGCAGTGCCGCAGGGATGGAGAACACTGAAGCTTTCTTT | CASSAAGMENTEAFF
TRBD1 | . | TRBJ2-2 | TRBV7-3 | TGTGCCAGCAGCCGGGACAGGGGTGGAACCGGGGAGCTGTTTTTT | CASSRDRGGTGELFF
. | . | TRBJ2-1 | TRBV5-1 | TGCGCCAGCAGCTTGGGTCCATACAATGAGCAGTTCTTC | CASSLGPYNEQFF
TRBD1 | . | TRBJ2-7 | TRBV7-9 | TGTGCCAGCAGCTTAGGGTCACAGGGGGTCTACGAGCAGTACTTC | CASSLGSQGVYEQYF
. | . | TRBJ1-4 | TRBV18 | TGTGCCAGCTCACCTTCACTAAATGAAAAACTGTTTTTT | CASSPSLNEKLFF
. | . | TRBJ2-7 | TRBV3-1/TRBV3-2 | TGTGCCAGCAGCCAACCACAGGGCCCCCATTTCCACTTC | CASSQPQGPHFHF
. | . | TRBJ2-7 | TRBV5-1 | TGCGCCAGCAGCATTTCTAGCGTCTACGAGCAGTACTTC | CASSISSVYEQYF
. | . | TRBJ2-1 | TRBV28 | TGTGCCAGCAACCCTGGGTATGAGCAGTTCTTC | CASNPGYEQFF
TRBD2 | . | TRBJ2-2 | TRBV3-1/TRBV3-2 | TGTGCCAGCAGCCAATATGGCGGGGGAGGGACCGGGGAGCTGTTTTTT | CASSQYGGGGTGELFF
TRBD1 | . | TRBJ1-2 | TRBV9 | TGTGCCAGCAGCGCCGGACAGGGGTCCTATGGCTACACCTTC | CASSAGQGSYGYTF
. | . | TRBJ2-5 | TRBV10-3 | TGTGCCATCAGTGAGTCGAGGGTGGGACAAGAGACCCAGTACTTC | CAISESRVGQETQYF
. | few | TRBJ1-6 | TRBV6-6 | TGTGCCAGCAGTCCCCGAGGACACCCAACCTATAATTCACCCCTCCACTTT | CASSPRGHPTYNSPLHF
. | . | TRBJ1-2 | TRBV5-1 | TGCGCCAGCAGCTTGAACAGTTACTATGGCTACACCTTC | CASSLNSYYGYTF
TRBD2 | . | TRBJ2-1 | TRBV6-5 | TGTGCCAGCAGGGGACTAGCGGGGCAGTACAATGAGCAGTTCTTC | CASRGLAGQYNEQFF
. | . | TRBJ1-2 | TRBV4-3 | TGCGCCAGCAGCCAAGACAGGGGCTACGGCTATGGCTACACCTTC | CASSQDRGYGYGYTF
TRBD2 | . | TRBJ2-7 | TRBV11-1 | TGTGCCAGCAGCCACAGGACTAGCGGGGGCCTCTACGAGCAGTACTTC | CASSHRTSGGLYEQYF
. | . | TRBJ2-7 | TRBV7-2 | TGTGCCAGCAGCTCGGGACCGACCGGGAACAAGCAGTACTTC | CASSSGPTGNKQYF
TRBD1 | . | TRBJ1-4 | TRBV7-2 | TGTGCCAGCAGCTTGACAGGGGTACAGGAAAAACTGTTTTTT | CASSLTGVQEKLFF
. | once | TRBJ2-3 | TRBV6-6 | TGTGCCAGCACCACTATTGGGGGAGATACGCAGTATTTT | CASTTIGGDTQYF
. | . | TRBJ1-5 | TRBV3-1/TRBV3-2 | TGTGCCAGCAGCCAAGAGGGGGGTGGGAGTAGCAATCAGCCCCAGCATTTT | CASSQEGGGSSNQPQHF
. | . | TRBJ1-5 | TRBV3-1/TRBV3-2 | TGTGCCAGCAGGGACAGTTATAGCAATCAGCCCCAGCATTTT | CASRDSYSNQPQHF
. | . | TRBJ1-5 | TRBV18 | TGTGCCAGCTCACCTCCAGGGAGGTCCATCAATCAGCCCCAGCATTTT | CASSPPGRSINQPQHF
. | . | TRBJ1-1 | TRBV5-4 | TGTGCCAGCAGCTTTATATATCTGGACACTGAAGCTTTCTTT | CASSFIYLDTEAFF
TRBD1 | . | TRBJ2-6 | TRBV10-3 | TGTGCCGCCCGCGGGACAGGGGCTGGGGCCAACGTCCTGACTTTC | CAARGTGAGANVLTF
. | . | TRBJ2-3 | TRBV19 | TGTGCCAGTAGTGCCCTCAAGGGCACAGATACGCAGTATTTT | CASSALKGTDTQYF
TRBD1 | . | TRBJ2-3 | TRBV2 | TGTGCCAGCAAAGGGGGCATATACACAGATACGCAGTATTTT | CASKGGIYTDTQYF